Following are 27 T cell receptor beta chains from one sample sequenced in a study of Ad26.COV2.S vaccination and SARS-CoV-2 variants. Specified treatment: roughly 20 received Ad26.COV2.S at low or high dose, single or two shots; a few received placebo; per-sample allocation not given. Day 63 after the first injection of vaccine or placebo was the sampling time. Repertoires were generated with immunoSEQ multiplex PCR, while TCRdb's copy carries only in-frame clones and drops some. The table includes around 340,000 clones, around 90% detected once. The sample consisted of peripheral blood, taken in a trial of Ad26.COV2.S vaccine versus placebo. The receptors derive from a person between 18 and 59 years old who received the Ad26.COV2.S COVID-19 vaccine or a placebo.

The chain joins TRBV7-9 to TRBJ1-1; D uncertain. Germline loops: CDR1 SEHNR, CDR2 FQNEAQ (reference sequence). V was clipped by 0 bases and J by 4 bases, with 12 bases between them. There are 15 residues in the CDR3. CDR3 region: CASSLATARGTEAFF. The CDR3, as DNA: TGTGCCAGCAGCTTAGCCACAGCCCGCGGCACTGAAGCTTTCTTT.

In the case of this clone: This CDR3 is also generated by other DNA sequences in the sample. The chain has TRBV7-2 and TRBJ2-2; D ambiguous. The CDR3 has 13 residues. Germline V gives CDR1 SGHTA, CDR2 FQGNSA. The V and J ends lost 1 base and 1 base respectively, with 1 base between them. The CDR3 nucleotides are TGTGCCAGCAGCTTAGGGAACACCGGGGAGCTGTTTTTT. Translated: CASSLGNTGELFF.

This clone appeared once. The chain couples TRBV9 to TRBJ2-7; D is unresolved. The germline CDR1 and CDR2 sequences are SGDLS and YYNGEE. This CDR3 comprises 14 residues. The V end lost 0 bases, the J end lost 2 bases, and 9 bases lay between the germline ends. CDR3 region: CASSVDSATYEQYF. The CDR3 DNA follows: TGTGCCAGCAGCGTAGATTCAGCAACCTACGAGCAGTACTTC. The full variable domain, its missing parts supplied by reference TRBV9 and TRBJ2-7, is DSGVTQTPKHLITATGQRVTLRCSPRSGDLSVYWYQQSLDQGLQFLIQYYNGEERAKGNILERFSAQQFPDLHSELNLSSLELGDSALYFCASSVDSATYEQYFGPGTRLTVT.

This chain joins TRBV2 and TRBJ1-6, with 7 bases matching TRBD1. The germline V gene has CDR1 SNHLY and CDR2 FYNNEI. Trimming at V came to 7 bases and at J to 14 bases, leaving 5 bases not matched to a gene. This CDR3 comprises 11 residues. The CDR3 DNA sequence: TGTGCCAGCATCAGGGGGGAGGCCCTCCACTTT. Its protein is CASIRGEALHF.

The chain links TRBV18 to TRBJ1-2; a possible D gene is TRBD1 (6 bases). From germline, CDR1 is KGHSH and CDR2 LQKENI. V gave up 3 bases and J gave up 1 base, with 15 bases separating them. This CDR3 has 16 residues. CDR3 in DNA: TGTGCCAGCTCACCCGGGACACAGAAGCTTAACTATGGCTACACCTTC. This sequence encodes CASSPGTQKLNYGYTF.

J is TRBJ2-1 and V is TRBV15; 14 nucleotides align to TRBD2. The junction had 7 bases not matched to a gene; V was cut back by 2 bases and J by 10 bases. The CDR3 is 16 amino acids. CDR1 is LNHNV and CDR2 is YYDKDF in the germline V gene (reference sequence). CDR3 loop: CATSRPGLAGGGEQFF. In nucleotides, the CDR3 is TGTGCCACCAGCAGACCCGGACTAGCGGGAGGTGGCGAGCAGTTCTTC. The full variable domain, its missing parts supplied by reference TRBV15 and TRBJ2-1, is DAMVIQNPRYQVTQFGKPVTLSCSQTLNHNVMYWYQQKSSQAPKLLFHYYDKDFNNEADTPDNFQSRRPNTSFCFLDIRSPGLGDTAMYLCATSRPGLAGGGEQFFGPGTRLTVL.

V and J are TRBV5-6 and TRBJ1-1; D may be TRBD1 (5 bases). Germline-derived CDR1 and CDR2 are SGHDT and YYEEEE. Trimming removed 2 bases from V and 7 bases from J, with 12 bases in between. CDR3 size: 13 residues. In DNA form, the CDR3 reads TGTGCCAGCAGCTTTACCAGGGTGAATGAAGCTTTCTTT. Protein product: CASSFTRVNEAFF.

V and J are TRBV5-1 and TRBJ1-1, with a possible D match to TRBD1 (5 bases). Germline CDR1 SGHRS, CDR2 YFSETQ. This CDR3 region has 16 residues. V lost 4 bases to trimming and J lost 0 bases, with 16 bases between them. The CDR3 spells CASSPSPTDMNTEAFF. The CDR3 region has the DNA TGCGCCAGCAGCCCGTCCCCCACGGACATGAACACTGAAGCTTTCTTT.

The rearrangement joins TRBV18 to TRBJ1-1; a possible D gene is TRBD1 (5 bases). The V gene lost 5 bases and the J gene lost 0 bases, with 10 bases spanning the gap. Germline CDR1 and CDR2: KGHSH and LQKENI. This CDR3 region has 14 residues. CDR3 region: CASSMGRMNTEAFF. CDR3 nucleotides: TGTGCCAGCTCAATGGGACGTATGAACACTGAAGCTTTCTTT.

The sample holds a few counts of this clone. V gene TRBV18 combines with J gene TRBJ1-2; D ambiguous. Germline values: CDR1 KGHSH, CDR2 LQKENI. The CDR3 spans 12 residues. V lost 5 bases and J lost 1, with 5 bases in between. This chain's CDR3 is CASSNSNYGYTF. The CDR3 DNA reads TGTGCCAGCTCAAATAGTAACTATGGCTACACCTTC.

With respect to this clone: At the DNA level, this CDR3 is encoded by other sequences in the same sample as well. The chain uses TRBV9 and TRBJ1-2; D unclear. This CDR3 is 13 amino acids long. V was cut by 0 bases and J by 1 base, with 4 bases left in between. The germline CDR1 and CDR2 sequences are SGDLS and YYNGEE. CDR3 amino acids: CASSVDINYGYTF. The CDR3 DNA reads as TGTGCCAGCAGCGTAGACATTAACTATGGCTACACCTTC. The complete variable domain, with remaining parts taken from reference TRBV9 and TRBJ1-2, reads DSGVTQTPKHLITATGQRVTLRCSPRSGDLSVYWYQQSLDQGLQFLIQYYNGEERAKGNILERFSAQQFPDLHSELNLSSLELGDSALYFCASSVDINYGYTFGSGTRLTVV.

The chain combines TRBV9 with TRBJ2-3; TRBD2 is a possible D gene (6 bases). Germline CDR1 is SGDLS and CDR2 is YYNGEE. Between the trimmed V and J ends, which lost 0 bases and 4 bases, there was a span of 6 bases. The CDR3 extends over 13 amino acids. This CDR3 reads CASSVGGADTQYF. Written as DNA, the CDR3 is TGTGCCAGCAGCGTAGGCGGGGCAGATACGCAGTATTTT.

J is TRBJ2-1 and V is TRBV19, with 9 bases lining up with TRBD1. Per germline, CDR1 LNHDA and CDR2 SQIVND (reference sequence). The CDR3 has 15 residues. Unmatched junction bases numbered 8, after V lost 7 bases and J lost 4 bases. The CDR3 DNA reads TGTGCCAGTATCCCCCCGGGACAGGGATACAATGAGCAGTTCTTC. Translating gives CASIPPGQGYNEQFF.

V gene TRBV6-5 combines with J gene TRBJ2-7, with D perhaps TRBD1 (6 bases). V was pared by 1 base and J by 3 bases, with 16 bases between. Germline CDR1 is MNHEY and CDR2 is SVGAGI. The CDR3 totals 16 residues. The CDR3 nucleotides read TGTGCCAGCAGTTACTTCATCGAGCAGGGGAACTACGAGCAGTACTTC. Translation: CASSYFIEQGNYEQYF.

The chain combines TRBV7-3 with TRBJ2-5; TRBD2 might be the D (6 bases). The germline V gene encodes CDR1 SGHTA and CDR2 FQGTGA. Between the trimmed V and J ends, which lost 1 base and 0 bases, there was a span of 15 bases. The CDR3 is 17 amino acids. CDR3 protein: CASSLRGLLPYQETQYF. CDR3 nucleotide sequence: TGTGCCAGCAGCTTAAGGGGACTCCTGCCGTACCAAGAGACCCAGTACTTC.

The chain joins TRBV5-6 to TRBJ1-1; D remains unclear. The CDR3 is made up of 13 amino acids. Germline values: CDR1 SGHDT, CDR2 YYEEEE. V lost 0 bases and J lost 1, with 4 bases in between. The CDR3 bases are TGTGCCAGCAGCTTGGTGGCGAACACTGAAGCTTTCTTT. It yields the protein CASSLVANTEAFF. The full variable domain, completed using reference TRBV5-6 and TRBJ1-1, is DAGVTQSPTHLIKTRGQQVTLRCSPKSGHDTVSWYQQALGQGPQFIFQYYEEEERQRGNFPDRFSGHQFPNYSSELNVNALLLGDSALYLCASSLVANTEAFFGQGTRLTVV.

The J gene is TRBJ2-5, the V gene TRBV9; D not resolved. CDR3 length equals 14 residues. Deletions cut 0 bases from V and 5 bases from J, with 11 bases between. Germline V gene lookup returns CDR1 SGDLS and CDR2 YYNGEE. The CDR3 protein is CASSVGLDAETQYF. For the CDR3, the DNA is TGTGCCAGCAGCGTAGGGTTGGACGCGGAGACCCAGTACTTC.

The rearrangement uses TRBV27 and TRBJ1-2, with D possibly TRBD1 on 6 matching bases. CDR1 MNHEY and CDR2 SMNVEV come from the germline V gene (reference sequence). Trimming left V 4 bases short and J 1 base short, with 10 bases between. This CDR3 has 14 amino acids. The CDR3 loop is CASSSLQGNYGYTF. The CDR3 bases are TGTGCCAGCAGTTCCCTACAGGGTAACTATGGCTACACCTTC.

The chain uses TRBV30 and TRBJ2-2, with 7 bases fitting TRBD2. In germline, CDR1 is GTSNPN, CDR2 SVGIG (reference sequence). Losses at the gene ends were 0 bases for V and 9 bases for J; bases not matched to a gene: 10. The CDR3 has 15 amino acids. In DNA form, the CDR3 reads TGTGCCTGGAGTGTCCGGCAGGGAGGGTGGCGGGAGCTGTTTTTT. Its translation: CAWSVRQGGWRELFF.

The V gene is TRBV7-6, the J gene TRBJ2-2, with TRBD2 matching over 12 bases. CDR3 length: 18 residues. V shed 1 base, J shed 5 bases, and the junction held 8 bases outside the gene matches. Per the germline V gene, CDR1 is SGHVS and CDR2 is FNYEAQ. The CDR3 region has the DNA TGTGCCAGCAGCTTAGGACTAGCGGGGGCCGCGGGGACCGGGGAGCTGTTTTTT. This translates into CASSLGLAGAAGTGELFF.

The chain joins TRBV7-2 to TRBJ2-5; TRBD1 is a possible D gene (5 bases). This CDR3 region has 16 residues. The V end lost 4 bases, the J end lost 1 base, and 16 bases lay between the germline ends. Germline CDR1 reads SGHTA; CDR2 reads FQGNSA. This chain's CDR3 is CASSSTALNTQETQYF. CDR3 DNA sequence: TGTGCCAGCAGCTCGACAGCTCTCAATACCCAAGAGACCCAGTACTTC.

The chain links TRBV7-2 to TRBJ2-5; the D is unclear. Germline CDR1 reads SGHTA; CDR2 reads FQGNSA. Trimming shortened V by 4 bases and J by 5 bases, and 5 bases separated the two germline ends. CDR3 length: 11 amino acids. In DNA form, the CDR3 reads TGTGCCAGCAGCTCGCGGGAGACCCAGTACTTC. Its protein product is CASSSRETQYF.

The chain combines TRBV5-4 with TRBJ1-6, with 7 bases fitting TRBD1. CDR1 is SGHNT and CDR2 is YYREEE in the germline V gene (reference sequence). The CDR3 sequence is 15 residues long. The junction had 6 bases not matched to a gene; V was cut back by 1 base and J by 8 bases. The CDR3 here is CASSLYRGGDSPLHF. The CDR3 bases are TGTGCCAGCAGCTTGTACAGGGGTGGGGATTCACCCCTCCACTTT.

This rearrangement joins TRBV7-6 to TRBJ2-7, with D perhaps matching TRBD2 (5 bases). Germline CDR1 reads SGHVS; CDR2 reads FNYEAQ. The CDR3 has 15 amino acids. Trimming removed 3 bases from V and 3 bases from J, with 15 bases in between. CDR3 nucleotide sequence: TGTGCCAGCAGCTTGTACCCCGGGGATCACTACGAGCAGTACTTC. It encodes CASSLYPGDHYEQYF.

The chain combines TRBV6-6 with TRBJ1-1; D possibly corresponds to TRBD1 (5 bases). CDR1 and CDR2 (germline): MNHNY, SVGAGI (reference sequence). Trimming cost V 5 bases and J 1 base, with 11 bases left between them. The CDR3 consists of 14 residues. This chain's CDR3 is CASSNRRGNTEAFF. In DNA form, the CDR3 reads TGTGCCAGCAGTAACCGGAGGGGGAACACTGAAGCTTTCTTT.

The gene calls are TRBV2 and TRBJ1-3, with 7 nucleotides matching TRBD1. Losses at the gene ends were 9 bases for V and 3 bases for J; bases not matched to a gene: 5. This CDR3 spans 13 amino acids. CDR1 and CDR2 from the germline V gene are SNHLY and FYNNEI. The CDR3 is CASRAGGGNTIYF. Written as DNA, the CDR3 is TGTGCCAGTAGAGCAGGGGGTGGAAACACCATATATTTT. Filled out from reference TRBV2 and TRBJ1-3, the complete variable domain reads EPEVTQTPSHQVTQMGQEVILRCVPISNHLYFYWYRQILGQKVEFLVSFYNNEISEKSEIFDDQFSVERPDGSNFTLKIRSTKLEDSAMYFCASRAGGGNTIYFGEGSWLTVV.

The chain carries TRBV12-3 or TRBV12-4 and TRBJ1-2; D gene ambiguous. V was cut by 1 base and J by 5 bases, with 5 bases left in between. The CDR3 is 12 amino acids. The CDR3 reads CASSLGVYGYTF. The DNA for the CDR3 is TGTGCCAGCAGTTTAGGGGTTTATGGCTACACCTTC.